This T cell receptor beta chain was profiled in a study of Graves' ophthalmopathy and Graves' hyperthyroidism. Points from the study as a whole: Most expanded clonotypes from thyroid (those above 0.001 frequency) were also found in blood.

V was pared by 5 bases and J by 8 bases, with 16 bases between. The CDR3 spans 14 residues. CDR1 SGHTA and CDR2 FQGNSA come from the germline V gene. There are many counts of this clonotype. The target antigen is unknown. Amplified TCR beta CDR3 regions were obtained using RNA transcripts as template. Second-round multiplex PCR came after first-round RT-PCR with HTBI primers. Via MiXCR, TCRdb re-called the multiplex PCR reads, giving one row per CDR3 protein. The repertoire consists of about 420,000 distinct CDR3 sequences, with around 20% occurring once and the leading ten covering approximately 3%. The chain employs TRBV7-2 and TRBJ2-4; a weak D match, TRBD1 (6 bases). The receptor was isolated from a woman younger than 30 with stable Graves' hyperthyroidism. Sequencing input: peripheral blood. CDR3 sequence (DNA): TGTGCCAGCAGCCAAAATACAGGGTTTGACATTCAGTACTTC. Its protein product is CASSQNTGFDIQYF. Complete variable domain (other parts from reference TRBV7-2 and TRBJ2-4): GAGVSQSPSNKVTEKGKDVELRCDPISGHTALYWYRQSLGQGLEFLIYFQGNSAPDKSGLPSDRFSAERTGGSVSTLTIQRTQQEDSAVYLCASSQNTGFDIQYFGAGTRLSVL.